The clone carrying this T cell receptor beta chain occurred a few times. These data originate in a study of patients and donors after allogeneic stem cell transplantation. Germline V gene lookup returns CDR1 MNHEY and CDR2 SVGAGI. V was pared by 0 bases and J by 3 bases, with 6 bases between. This CDR3 is 14 amino acids long. TCRdb redid the calling of the RT-PCR reads with MiXCR, one entry per CDR3 protein. Found here are hundreds of thousands of distinct CDR3 sequences, around 15% of them singletons; the top ten hold 7.2%. Sample: blood, either unsorted or a sorted T cell fraction (not recorded which). This sequence originates from a human donor who was either an allogeneic HSCT recipient or a stem cell or donor lymphocyte infusion donor (not recorded which). It is not recorded whose cells these are; they may come from a transplant donor. The chain carries TRBV6-5 and TRBJ2-1; no clear D gene. CDR3 bases: TGTGCCAGCAGTTACTCGACCGACTACAATGAGCAGTTCTTC. Protein sequence: CASSYSTDYNEQFF.